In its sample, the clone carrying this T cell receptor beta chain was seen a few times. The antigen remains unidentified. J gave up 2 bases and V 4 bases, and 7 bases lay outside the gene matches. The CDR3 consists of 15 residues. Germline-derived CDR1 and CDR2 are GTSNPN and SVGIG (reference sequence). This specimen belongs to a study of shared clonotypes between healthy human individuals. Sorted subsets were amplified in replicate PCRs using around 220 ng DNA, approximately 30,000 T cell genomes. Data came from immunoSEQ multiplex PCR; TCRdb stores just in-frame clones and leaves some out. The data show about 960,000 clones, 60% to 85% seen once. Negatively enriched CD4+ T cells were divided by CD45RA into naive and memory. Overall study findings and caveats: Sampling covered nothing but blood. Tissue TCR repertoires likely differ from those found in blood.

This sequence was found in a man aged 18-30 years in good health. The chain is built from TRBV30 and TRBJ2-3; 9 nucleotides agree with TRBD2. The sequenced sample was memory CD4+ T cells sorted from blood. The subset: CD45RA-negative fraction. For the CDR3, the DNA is TGTGCCTGGACTATAGCGGGGGCCTACACAGATACGCAGTATTTT. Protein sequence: CAWTIAGAYTDTQYF.